The 14 T cell receptor beta chains given below trace back to one sample, sequenced in a study of cytomegalovirus exposure and HLA in healthy donors. With 60 Vbeta and 13 Jbeta primers, the PCR was carried out. Only in-frame clones appear in the TCRdb table, and some are missing; sequencing was by immunoSEQ multiplex PCR. Found here are more than 110,000 clones, approximately 80% of them singletons; the top ten hold approximately 5.1%. The sequenced sample was PBMCs. The receptors derive from a male donor in good health and CMV-seronegative.

The chain combines TRBV11-2 with TRBJ1-4; D is possibly TRBD1 (6 bases). CDR1 SGHAT and CDR2 FQNNGV come from the germline V gene. This CDR3 has 17 amino acids. The V and J ends lost 2 bases and 10 bases respectively, with 23 bases between them. The CDR3, as DNA: TGTGCCAGCAGCTTAAAGCGAACAACACAGGGCGTGACAAAACTGTTTTTT. Protein: CASSLKRTTQGVTKLFF.

The chain employs TRBV25-1 and TRBJ1-1; 7 bases fit TRBD1. Germline V gene sequence: CDR1 MGHDK, CDR2 SYGVNS. V shed 7 bases and J 5 bases; nucleotides not matched to a gene: 4. This CDR3 has 12 residues. CDR3 region: CASKGDSTEAFF. The CDR3, as DNA: TGTGCCAGCAAAGGGGACAGTACTGAAGCTTTCTTT.

The chain employs TRBV29-1 and TRBJ1-2; D gene unclear. Germline values: CDR1 SQVTM, CDR2 ANQGSEA. The CDR3 extends over 13 amino acids. V lost 0 bases and J 7 bases, leaving 12 bases between the germline ends. For the CDR3, the DNA is TGCAGCGTTGAAGATCCGGGTCGTTCTGGCTACACCTTC. Its protein product is CSVEDPGRSGYTF. Full variable domain (remainder filled in from reference TRBV29-1 and TRBJ1-2): SAVISQKPSRDICQRGTSLTIQCQVDSQVTMMFWYRQQPGQSLTLIATANQGSEATYESGFVIDKFPISRPNLTFSTLTVSNMSPEDSSIYLCSVEDPGRSGYTFGSGTRLTVV.

This chain links TRBV27 with TRBJ1-5; weak D call: TRBD1 (6 bases). Deletions cut 4 bases from V and 0 bases from J, with 10 bases between. Germline CDR1 MNHEY, CDR2 SMNVEV (reference sequence). The CDR3 is made up of 15 amino acids. The CDR3 nucleotides are TGTGCCAGCAGTTCCGGGACAAGTAGCAATCAGCCCCAGCATTTT. It encodes CASSSGTSSNQPQHF.

The chain has TRBV6-5 and TRBJ1-1; D unclear. The V and J ends lost 2 bases and 1 base respectively, with 14 bases between them. CDR3 size: 16 residues. CDR1 is MNHEY and CDR2 is SVGAGI in the germline V gene. In DNA, the CDR3 is TGTGCCAGCAGTTACGAAGTCTTCCCGAGGAACACTGAAGCTTTCTTT. Its protein product is CASSYEVFPRNTEAFF.

In nucleotides, the CDR3 is TGTGCCAGCAGACCGGGACAGGGGTTTGTCAGCACAGATACGCAGTATTTT. Protein product: CASRPGQGFVSTDTQYF. The chain has TRBV6-4 and TRBJ2-3, with 10 positions matching TRBD1. Losses at the gene ends were 6 bases for V and 0 bases for J; bases not matched to a gene: 9. Germline V lookup: CDR1 MRHNA, CDR2 SNTAGT. The CDR3 runs to 17 residues.

This clone was counted a few times. V usage is TRBV5-6 and J usage is TRBJ1-1; 11 nucleotides line up with TRBD1. Germline V gene sequence: CDR1 SGHDT, CDR2 YYEEEE. The CDR3 runs to 12 residues. J was trimmed by 9 bases and V by 4 bases; bases with no gene match: 2. The CDR3 region is CASSRTGGKAFF. In DNA, the CDR3 is TGTGCCAGCAGCCGGACAGGGGGCAAAGCTTTCTTT.

The rearrangement joins TRBV7-9 to TRBJ2-7; a weak D match, TRBD1 (6 bases). This CDR3 region has 16 residues. V was cut by 0 bases and J by 2 bases, with 14 bases left in between. CDR1 and CDR2 from the germline V gene are SEHNR and FQNEAQ (reference sequence). CDR3: CASSLAGQFYPYEQYF. The CDR3 region has the DNA TGTGCCAGCAGCTTAGCCGGACAGTTTTACCCCTACGAGCAGTACTTC. Looking up the rest from reference TRBV7-9 and TRBJ2-7 gives the full variable domain: DTGVSQNPRHKITKRGQNVTFRCDPISEHNRLYWYRQTLGQGPEFLTYFQNEAQLEKSRLLSDRFSAERPKGSFSTLEIQRTEQGDSAMYLCASSLAGQFYPYEQYFGPGTRLTVT.

The chain joins TRBV6-5 to TRBJ1-1, with TRBD1 matching over 12 bases. From germline, CDR1 is MNHEY and CDR2 SVGAGI. The CDR3 is 13 residues long. V lost 6 bases and J lost 8; bases outside the gene matches: 4. The CDR3, as DNA: TGTGCCAGCAGAGGGGACAGGGGGCCCGAAGCTTTCTTT. Translating it yields CASRGDRGPEAFF.

Only one count was recorded for this clone. The chain links TRBV6-1 to TRBJ2-7, with 8 bases that match TRBD1. The CDR3 is 13 amino acids. Per germline, CDR1 MNHNS and CDR2 SASEGT. The V gene end was trimmed by 4 bases and the J gene end by 3 bases; junction bases not matched to a gene: 2. For the CDR3, the DNA is TGTGCCAGCAGTGGGACAGGGTACTACGAGCAGTACTTC. This gives the protein CASSGTGYYEQYF.

This clone was counted only a few times. The rearrangement joins TRBV4-2 to TRBJ2-5, with 13 positions matching TRBD2. Looked up from germline, CDR1 is LGHNA and CDR2 is YNFKEQ. V shed 4 bases and J 5 bases; nucleotides not matched to a gene: 4. The CDR3 contains 15 residues. CDR3 in amino acids: CASSPTSGGFETQYF. The CDR3 DNA follows: TGTGCCAGCAGCCCGACTAGCGGGGGGTTTGAGACCCAGTACTTC.

The chain is built from TRBV18 and TRBJ1-2; D possibly corresponds to TRBD1 (5 bases). Deletions cut 3 bases from V and 0 bases from J, with 14 bases between. CDR3 size: 16 residues. Germline V gene sequence: CDR1 KGHSH, CDR2 LQKENI. The CDR3 sequence: CASSPAGLTSNYGYTF. CDR3 DNA: TGTGCCAGCTCACCGGCAGGGCTCACTTCTAACTATGGCTACACCTTC.

This clone was counted a single time. The chain is built from TRBV7-3 and TRBJ1-1, with D possibly matching TRBD1 (5 bases). This CDR3 is 16 amino acids long. Germline CDR1 is SGHTA and CDR2 is FQGTGA. V was pared by 5 bases and J by 0 bases, with 16 bases between. For the CDR3, the DNA is TGTGCCAGCAGCCCCCGGCCCGGAGGGGTGAACACTGAAGCTTTCTTT. Its translation: CASSPRPGGVNTEAFF.

The chain links TRBV29-1 to TRBJ1-5; perhaps TRBD1 as D (6 bases). The V end lost 6 bases, the J end lost 0 bases, and 15 bases lay between the germline ends. The CDR3 is 15 amino acids. The germline V gene encodes CDR1 SQVTM and CDR2 ANQGSEA. The CDR3 spells CSVRDNLDSNQPQHF. The CDR3 nucleotides are TGCAGCGTCAGGGACAACCTGGATAGCAATCAGCCCCAGCATTTT. Full variable domain (missing parts from reference TRBV29-1 and TRBJ1-5): SAVISQKPSRDICQRGTSLTIQCQVDSQVTMMFWYRQQPGQSLTLIATANQGSEATYESGFVIDKFPISRPNLTFSTLTVSNMSPEDSSIYLCSVRDNLDSNQPQHFGDGTRLSIL.